This entry is about one T cell receptor beta chain. Antigen specificity is unknown. The data originate from a study of CD8 T cells in Susac syndrome. The study's findings and limits: The study admitted that it had a relatively small number of individuals in its TCR sequencing and HLA analysis.

The CDR3 has 15 amino acids. Germline V gene sequence: CDR1 SGHRS, CDR2 YFSETQ. V lost 1 base and J 1 base, leaving 10 bases between the germline ends. High-throughput TCR beta sequencing covered peripheral CD8+ and CD4+ T cells. Purification of the CD8+ and CD4+ T cells relied on negative isolation, and TEMRA cells underwent FACS enrichment. RNA in amounts of about 0.5 to 1 ug was reverse transcribed with random hexamers. The TCR beta CDR3 was amplified by immunoSEQ multiplex PCR across 54 Vbeta, 13 Jbeta. MiXCR, applied by TCRdb to the immunoSEQ multiplex PCR reads, yields one record per CDR3 protein. The table has around 300,000 distinct CDR3 sequences, around 90% seen once.

V is TRBV5-1 and J is TRBJ2-3, with unresolved D. Sequenced sample: CD4+ T cells from PBMCs. The sequence was obtained from a human donor with multiple sclerosis. This CDR3 is CASSLSLVRTDTQYF. The CDR3 bases are TGCGCCAGCAGCTTGAGTTTAGTGCGCACAGATACGCAGTATTTT.